This TCR beta chain was sequenced during a study of neurological immune-mediated disorders. Study results and limitations: No CDR3 amino acid sequences were shared by expanded clones across subjects, suggesting private repertoires in all groups.

The cDNA was produced through 5'RACE with 10-nucleotide random UMIs. Sequencing of 15-18 subjects in each run yielded over 170 million TCR-beta sequences. TCRdb redid the calling of the 5' RACE reads with MiXCR, one entry per CDR3 protein. The data contain tens of thousands of distinct CDR3 sequences, roughly 3.6% of them seen just once; the ten biggest clones take up approximately 1.2%. This clonotype has ten or more counts. Its target is not known. The germline V gene encodes CDR1 SGHNT and CDR2 YYREEE (reference sequence). V was pared by 4 bases and J by 4 bases, with 12 bases between. The CDR3 loop spans 14 amino acids.

The chain uses TRBV5-4 and TRBJ2-1; weak D call: TRBD1 (5 bases). This receptor was taken from a man aged 30 to 45 with multiple sclerosis. The sequencing input was PBMCs. CDR3 sequence reads: CASSLDGAYNEQFF. As DNA, the CDR3 is TGTGCCAGCAGCCTGGATGGGGCGTACAATGAGCAGTTCTTC.